Listed below are T cell receptor beta chains from one sample, sequenced in a study of cytomegalovirus exposure and HLA in healthy donors. TCRdb's copy holds only in-frame clones and misses some; the assay was immunoSEQ multiplex PCR. The table records approximately 280,000 clones, around 87% of them present only once. Sequencing used PBMCs. Receptor source: a woman aged 18-30 years in good health and CMV-seronegative. Each CDR3 is given with its conserved first and last residue. Fields, in order: clone size, D gene, J gene, V gene, CDR3 protein, CDR3 DNA. A D gene is named only where the DNA matches it firmly. The size of a clone is reported for some rows only, either as once, few or many, or as a class for expanded clones.

clone_size: -
d_call: TRBD2
j_call: TRBJ2-2
v_call: TRBV10-1
cdr3_aa: CASMSGTSGMNTGELFF
cdr3_nt: TGCGCCAGCATGTCCGGGACTAGCGGGATGAACACCGGGGAGCTGTTTTTT

clone_size: -
d_call: TRBD1
j_call: TRBJ1-2
v_call: TRBV18
cdr3_aa: CASSRETLGTGGAGYTF
cdr3_nt: TGTGCCAGCTCCCGTGAGACATTAGGGACAGGGGGAGCTGGCTACACCTTC

clone_size: once
d_call: TRBD2
j_call: TRBJ2-1
v_call: TRBV7-9
cdr3_aa: CASRLSTSEALYNEQFF
cdr3_nt: TGTGCCAGCAGGCTGAGCACTAGCGAGGCTCTCTACAATGAGCAGTTCTTC

clone_size: -
d_call: TRBD1
j_call: TRBJ2-7
v_call: TRBV4-3
cdr3_aa: CASSRGTGLSEVEQYF
cdr3_nt: TGCGCCAGCAGCCGGGGGACAGGGCTGTCTGAGGTGGAGCAGTACTTC

clone_size: once
d_call: -
j_call: TRBJ1-2
v_call: TRBV11-2
cdr3_aa: CASRRRTVANYGYTF
cdr3_nt: TGTGCCAGCAGACGTCGGACAGTAGCTAACTATGGCTACACCTTC

clone_size: -
d_call: -
j_call: TRBJ1-1
v_call: TRBV25-1
cdr3_aa: CASSEGRSFGAFF
cdr3_nt: TGTGCCAGCAGTGAGGGCCGTAGTTTTGGAGCTTTCTTT

clone_size: -
d_call: -
j_call: TRBJ1-5
v_call: TRBV28
cdr3_aa: CASIPGFSQPQHF
cdr3_nt: TGTGCCAGCATTCCGGGATTCAGTCAGCCCCAGCATTTT

clone_size: -
d_call: TRBD1
j_call: TRBJ1-3
v_call: TRBV28
cdr3_aa: CATTGGNSGNTIYF
cdr3_nt: TGTGCCACGACAGGGGGGAACTCTGGAAACACCATATATTTT

clone_size: -
d_call: -
j_call: TRBJ1-4
v_call: TRBV5-1
cdr3_aa: CASSPLTATNEKLFF
cdr3_nt: TGCGCCAGCAGCCCACTTACCGCAACTAATGAAAAACTGTTTTTT

clone_size: -
d_call: -
j_call: TRBJ2-5
v_call: TRBV28
cdr3_aa: CASSRDNQETQYF
cdr3_nt: TGTGCCAGCAGTCGGGACAACCAAGAGACCCAGTACTTC

clone_size: -
d_call: -
j_call: TRBJ1-5
v_call: TRBV28
cdr3_aa: CASKRGQPQHF
cdr3_nt: TGTGCCAGCAAACGGGGTCAGCCCCAGCATTTT

clone_size: once
d_call: TRBD2
j_call: TRBJ2-1
v_call: TRBV13
cdr3_aa: CASSLTSGNYNEQFF
cdr3_nt: TGTGCCAGCAGCTTGACTAGCGGAAACTACAATGAGCAGTTCTTC

clone_size: once
d_call: -
j_call: TRBJ1-5
v_call: TRBV15
cdr3_aa: CATSRSSNQPQHF
cdr3_nt: TGTGCCACCAGCAGATCATCCAATCAGCCCCAGCATTTT

clone_size: -
d_call: -
j_call: TRBJ2-5
v_call: TRBV5-6
cdr3_aa: CASSSDSPETQYF
cdr3_nt: TGTGCCAGCAGTTCCGACAGCCCGGAGACCCAGTACTTC

clone_size: -
d_call: -
j_call: TRBJ2-3
v_call: TRBV7-9
cdr3_aa: CASSPQGDRAQYF
cdr3_nt: TGTGCCAGCAGCCCCCAAGGGGATCGGGCGCAGTATTTT

clone_size: -
d_call: TRBD1
j_call: TRBJ2-5
v_call: TRBV7-7
cdr3_aa: CASSPSEGGAETQYF
cdr3_nt: TGTGCCAGCAGCCCCTCTGAAGGGGGCGCGGAGACCCAGTACTTC

clone_size: few
d_call: -
j_call: TRBJ1-2
v_call: TRBV29-1
cdr3_aa: CSTGTLSGGYTF
cdr3_nt: TGCAGCACCGGGACACTCTCCGGTGGCTACACCTTC

clone_size: -
d_call: -
j_call: TRBJ2-7
v_call: TRBV4-3
cdr3_aa: CASSQEGSGGYEQYF
cdr3_nt: TGCGCCAGCAGCCAAGAGGGGAGCGGAGGCTACGAGCAGTACTTC

clone_size: -
d_call: TRBD1
j_call: TRBJ2-7
v_call: TRBV9
cdr3_aa: CASSGGSGTASREQYF
cdr3_nt: TGTGCCAGCAGCGGAGGATCCGGGACAGCGAGCCGAGAGCAGTACTTC

clone_size: -
d_call: TRBD2
j_call: TRBJ2-1
v_call: TRBV28
cdr3_aa: CASTTLAGVNNEQFF
cdr3_nt: TGTGCCAGCACTACCCTAGCGGGAGTGAACAATGAGCAGTTCTTC

clone_size: once
d_call: -
j_call: TRBJ1-1
v_call: TRBV11-2
cdr3_aa: CASSSVAGTEAFF
cdr3_nt: TGTGCCAGCAGCTCCGTGGCGGGCACTGAAGCTTTCTTT

clone_size: -
d_call: -
j_call: TRBJ2-3
v_call: TRBV4-1
cdr3_aa: CASSRLRLSDTQYF
cdr3_nt: TGCGCCAGCAGCCGACTCCGTTTGTCAGATACGCAGTATTTT

clone_size: -
d_call: -
j_call: TRBJ2-5
v_call: TRBV28
cdr3_aa: CASSSDLNQETQYF
cdr3_nt: TGTGCCAGCAGTTCGGACTTAAATCAAGAGACCCAGTACTTC

clone_size: -
d_call: -
j_call: TRBJ1-5
v_call: TRBV6-1
cdr3_aa: CASSDVYQPQHF
cdr3_nt: TGTGCCAGCAGTGACGTGTATCAGCCCCAGCATTTT

clone_size: -
d_call: TRBD1
j_call: TRBJ2-1
v_call: TRBV19
cdr3_aa: CASSIQGQGSGGEQFF
cdr3_nt: TGTGCCAGTAGTATCCAGGGACAGGGGAGTGGTGGTGAGCAGTTCTTC

clone_size: -
d_call: -
j_call: TRBJ1-3
v_call: TRBV19
cdr3_aa: CASSAGGMGNTIYF
cdr3_nt: TGTGCCAGTAGTGCAGGTGGCATGGGAAACACCATATATTTT

clone_size: -
d_call: TRBD2
j_call: TRBJ2-3
v_call: TRBV18
cdr3_aa: CASSPRLAGISTDTQYF
cdr3_nt: TGTGCCAGCTCCCCCAGACTAGCGGGGATCAGTACAGATACGCAGTATTTT

clone_size: -
d_call: -
j_call: TRBJ2-1
v_call: TRBV23-1
cdr3_aa: CASSQSSRGSYNEQFF
cdr3_nt: TGCGCCAGCAGTCAATCATCCCGAGGCTCCTACAATGAGCAGTTCTTC

clone_size: -
d_call: -
j_call: TRBJ2-5
v_call: TRBV6-1
cdr3_aa: CASSLRRELQETQYF
cdr3_nt: TGTGCCAGCAGTCTCCGCCGGGAGCTACAAGAGACCCAGTACTTC

clone_size: -
d_call: TRBD2
j_call: TRBJ2-4
v_call: TRBV28
cdr3_aa: CASRSRPSGRAGAKNIQYF
cdr3_nt: TGTGCCAGCAGGTCAAGGCCTAGCGGGAGGGCCGGGGCCAAAAACATTCAGTACTTC

clone_size: few
d_call: -
j_call: TRBJ2-7
v_call: TRBV27
cdr3_aa: CASSPRGSGQYF
cdr3_nt: TGTGCCAGCAGTCCTAGGGGTTCAGGGCAGTACTTC

clone_size: -
d_call: TRBD2
j_call: TRBJ2-1
v_call: TRBV29-1
cdr3_aa: CSVETTSGGSYNEQFF
cdr3_nt: TGCAGCGTTGAAACCACTAGCGGGGGTTCCTACAATGAGCAGTTCTTC

clone_size: -
d_call: TRBD2
j_call: TRBJ2-5
v_call: TRBV7-8
cdr3_aa: CASSSWGTSGQETQYF
cdr3_nt: TGTGCCAGCAGCTCTTGGGGGACTAGCGGCCAAGAGACCCAGTACTTC

clone_size: once
d_call: TRBD2
j_call: TRBJ2-5
v_call: TRBV6-1
cdr3_aa: CASSEFPRGGFQETQYF
cdr3_nt: TGTGCCAGCAGTGAATTCCCCCGGGGGGGGTTCCAAGAGACCCAGTACTTC

clone_size: -
d_call: -
j_call: TRBJ2-1
v_call: TRBV27
cdr3_aa: CASSLERVDNEQFF
cdr3_nt: TGTGCCAGCAGCCTCGAGCGGGTAGACAATGAGCAGTTCTTC

clone_size: -
d_call: -
j_call: TRBJ1-4
v_call: TRBV5-4
cdr3_aa: CASSPTSADKEKLFF
cdr3_nt: TGTGCCAGCAGCCCTACCTCGGCAGACAAGGAAAAACTGTTTTTT

clone_size: -
d_call: TRBD2
j_call: TRBJ2-7
v_call: TRBV7-9
cdr3_aa: CASSLMSGSSYEQYF
cdr3_nt: TGTGCCAGCAGCTTAATGAGCGGGAGCTCCTACGAGCAGTACTTC